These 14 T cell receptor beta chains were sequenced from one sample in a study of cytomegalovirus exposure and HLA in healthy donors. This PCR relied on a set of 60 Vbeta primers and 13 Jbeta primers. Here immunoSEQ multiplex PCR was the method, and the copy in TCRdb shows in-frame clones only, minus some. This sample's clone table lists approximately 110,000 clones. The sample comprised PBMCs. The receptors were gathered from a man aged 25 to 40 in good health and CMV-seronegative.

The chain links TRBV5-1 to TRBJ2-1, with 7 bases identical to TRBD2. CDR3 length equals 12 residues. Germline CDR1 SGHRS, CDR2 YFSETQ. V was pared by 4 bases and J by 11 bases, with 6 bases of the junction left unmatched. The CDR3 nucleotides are TGCGCCAGCAGCGGGCGGGAGTGGAAGCAGTTCTTC. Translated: CASSGREWKQFF.

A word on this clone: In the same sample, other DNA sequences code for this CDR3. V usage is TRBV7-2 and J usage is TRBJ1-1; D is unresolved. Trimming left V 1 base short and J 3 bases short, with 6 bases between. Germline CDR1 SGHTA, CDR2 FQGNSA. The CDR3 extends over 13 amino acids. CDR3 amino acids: CASSLVAYTEAFF. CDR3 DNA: TGTGCCAGCAGCTTAGTGGCTTACACTGAAGCTTTCTTT.

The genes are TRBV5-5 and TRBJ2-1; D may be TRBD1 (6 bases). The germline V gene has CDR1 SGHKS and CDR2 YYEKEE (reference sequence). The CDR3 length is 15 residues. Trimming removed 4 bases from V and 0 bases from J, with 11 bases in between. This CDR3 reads CASSRQESSYNEQFF. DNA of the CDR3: TGTGCCAGCAGCCGACAGGAGAGCTCCTACAATGAGCAGTTCTTC. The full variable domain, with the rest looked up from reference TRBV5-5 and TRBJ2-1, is DAGVTQSPTHLIKTRGQQVTLRCSPISGHKSVSWYQQVLGQGPQFIFQYYEKEERGRGNFPDRFSARQFPNYSSELNVNALLLGDSALYLCASSRQESSYNEQFFGPGTRLTVL.

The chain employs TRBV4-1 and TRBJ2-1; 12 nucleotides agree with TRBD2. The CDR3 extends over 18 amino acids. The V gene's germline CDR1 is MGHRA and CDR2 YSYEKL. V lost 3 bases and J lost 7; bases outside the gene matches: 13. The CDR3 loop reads CASSHADSSGGAGNEQFF. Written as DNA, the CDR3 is TGCGCCAGCAGCCATGCTGACTCTAGCGGGGGGGCCGGGAATGAGCAGTTCTTC.

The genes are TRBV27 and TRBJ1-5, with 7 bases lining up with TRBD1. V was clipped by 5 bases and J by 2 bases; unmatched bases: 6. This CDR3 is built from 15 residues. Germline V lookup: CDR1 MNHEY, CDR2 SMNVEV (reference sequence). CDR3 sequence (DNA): TGTGCCAGCAGTCCAGACAGGGTAGGCAATCAGCCCCAGCATTTT. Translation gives CASSPDRVGNQPQHF.

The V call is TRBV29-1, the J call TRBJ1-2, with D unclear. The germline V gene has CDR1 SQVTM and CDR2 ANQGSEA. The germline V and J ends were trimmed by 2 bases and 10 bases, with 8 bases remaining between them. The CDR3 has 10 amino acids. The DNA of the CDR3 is TGCAGCGTTGAACTCCCGTCCTACACCTTC. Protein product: CSVELPSYTF.

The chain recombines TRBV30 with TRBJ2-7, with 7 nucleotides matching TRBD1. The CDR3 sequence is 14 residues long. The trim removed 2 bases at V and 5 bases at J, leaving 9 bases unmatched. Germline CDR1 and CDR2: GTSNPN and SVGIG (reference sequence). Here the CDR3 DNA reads TGTGCCTGGAGTTCATTAGGGGGCTACAACGAGCAGTACTTC. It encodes CAWSSLGGYNEQYF. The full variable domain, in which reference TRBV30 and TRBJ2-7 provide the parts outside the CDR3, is SQTIHQWPATLVQPVGSPLSLECTVEGTSNPNLYWYRQAAGRGLQLLFYSVGIGQISSEVPQNLSASRPQDRQFILSSKKLLLSDSGFYLCAWSSLGGYNEQYFGPGTRLTVT.

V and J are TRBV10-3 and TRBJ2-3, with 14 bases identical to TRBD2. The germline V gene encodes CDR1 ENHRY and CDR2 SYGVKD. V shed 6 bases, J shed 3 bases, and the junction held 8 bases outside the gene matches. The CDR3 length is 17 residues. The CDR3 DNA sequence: TGTGCCATCAGCGGGACTAGCGGGGGAACCCATACAGATACGCAGTATTTT. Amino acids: CAISGTSGGTHTDTQYF.

The DNA for the CDR3 is TGTGCCAGCAGTGTAGGAGGGAGGACTAATGAAAAACTGTTTTTT. Amino acid sequence: CASSVGGRTNEKLFF. The chain couples TRBV2 to TRBJ1-4, with D unclear. The CDR3 loop spans 15 amino acids. V was cut by 4 bases and J by 2 bases, with 11 bases left in between. From germline, CDR1 is SNHLY and CDR2 FYNNEI.

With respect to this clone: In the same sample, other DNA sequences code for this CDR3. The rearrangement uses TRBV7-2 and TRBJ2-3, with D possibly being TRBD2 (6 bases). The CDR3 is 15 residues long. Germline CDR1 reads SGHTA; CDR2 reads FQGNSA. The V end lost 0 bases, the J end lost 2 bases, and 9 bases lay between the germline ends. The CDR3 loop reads CASSLAGGSTDTQYF. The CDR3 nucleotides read TGTGCCAGCAGCTTAGCGGGGGGATCCACAGATACGCAGTATTTT.

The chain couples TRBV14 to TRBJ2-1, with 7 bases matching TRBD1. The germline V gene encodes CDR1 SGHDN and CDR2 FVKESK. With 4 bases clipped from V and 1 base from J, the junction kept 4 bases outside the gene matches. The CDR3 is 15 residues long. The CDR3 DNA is TGTGCCAGCAGCCTACAGGGGACGTCCTACAATGAGCAGTTCTTC. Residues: CASSLQGTSYNEQFF.

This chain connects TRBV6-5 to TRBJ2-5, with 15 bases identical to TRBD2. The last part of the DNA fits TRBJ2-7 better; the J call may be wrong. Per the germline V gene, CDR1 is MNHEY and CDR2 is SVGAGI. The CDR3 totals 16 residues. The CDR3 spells CASSYSWTSGGDEQYF. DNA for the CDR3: TGTGCCAGCAGTTACTCTTGGACTAGCGGGGGGGACGAGCAGTACTTC.

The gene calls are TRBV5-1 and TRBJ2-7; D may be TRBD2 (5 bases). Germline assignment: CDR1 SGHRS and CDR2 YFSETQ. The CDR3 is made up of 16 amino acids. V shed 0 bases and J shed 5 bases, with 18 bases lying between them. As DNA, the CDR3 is TGCGCCAGCAGCTTGGCTCCGGGAAATATGGGCGACGAGCAGTACTTC. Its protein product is CASSLAPGNMGDEQYF.

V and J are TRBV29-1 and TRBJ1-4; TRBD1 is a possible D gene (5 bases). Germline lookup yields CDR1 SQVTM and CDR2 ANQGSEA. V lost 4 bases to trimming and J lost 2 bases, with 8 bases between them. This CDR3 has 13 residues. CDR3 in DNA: TGCAGCGTTGGGGGCAGTACTAATGAAAAACTGTTTTTT. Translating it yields CSVGGSTNEKLFF.